This T cell receptor beta chain derives from a study of CD8+ T cells in alopecia areata. On the study more broadly: Among treated patients, severity was scored by affected scalp area percentage.

Treatment meaning: oral pan-JAK inhibitor, 5-10 mg twice daily. Comment on this clone: Its specificity is unknown.

V was pared by 7 bases and J by 4 bases, with 9 bases between. This CDR3 is 12 amino acids long. The germline V gene encodes CDR1 MNHNS and CDR2 SASEGT. Study-wide findings and caveats: Among the top 100, expanded CD8+ clones, as well as scalp clonality, were significantly decreased by tofacitinib. Since there was just one nonresponder, nobody can yet say how baseline CD8+ expansion ties to response. While tofacitinib was given, many expanded lesional clones persisted in scalp and blood.

RNA was isolated and reverse transcribed to cDNA, the sequencing template. The assay was immunoSEQ multiplex PCR, and TCRdb's table has in-frame clones only and misses some. The data contain about 220,000 clones, around 57% of them singletons. The chain employs TRBV6-1 and TRBJ2-3, with unresolved D. The sample was CD4+ T cells sorted from blood, taken at week 4, from a patient treated with tofacitinib. The receptor comes from a human donor with alopecia areata. CDR3 sequence (DNA): TGTGCCAGCACATCGATCTCAGATACGCAGTATTTT. Translation: CASTSISDTQYF.